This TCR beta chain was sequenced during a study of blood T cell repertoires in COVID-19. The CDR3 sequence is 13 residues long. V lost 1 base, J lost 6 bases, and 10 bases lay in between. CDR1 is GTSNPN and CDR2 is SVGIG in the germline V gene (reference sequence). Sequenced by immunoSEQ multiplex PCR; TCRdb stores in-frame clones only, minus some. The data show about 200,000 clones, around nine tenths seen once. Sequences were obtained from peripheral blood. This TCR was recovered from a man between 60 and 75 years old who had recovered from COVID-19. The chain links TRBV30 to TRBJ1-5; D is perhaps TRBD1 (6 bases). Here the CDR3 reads CAWSAQGSQPQHF. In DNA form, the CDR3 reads TGTGCCTGGAGTGCTCAGGGGTCTCAGCCCCAGCATTTT. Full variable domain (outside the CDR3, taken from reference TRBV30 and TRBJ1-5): SQTIHQWPATLVQPVGSPLSLECTVEGTSNPNLYWYRQAAGRGLQLLFYSVGIGQISSEVPQNLSASRPQDRQFILSSKKLLLSDSGFYLCAWSAQGSQPQHFGDGTRLSIL.